This T cell receptor (beta chain) derives from a study of blood T cell repertoires in COVID-19. The wider study: Donors in the United States, Italy and Spain gave samples during acute or convalescent COVID-19.

Sequencing was performed with immunoSEQ multiplex PCR; in TCRdb, only in-frame clones are kept and a portion is missing. The sample has about 110,000 clones; 88% are singletons. Losses at the gene ends were 2 bases for V and 2 bases for J; bases not matched to a gene: 3. CDR3 length: 15 residues. Per germline, CDR1 LGHNA and CDR2 YSLEER. The source is a man in his forties or fifties with active or convalescent COVID-19. Sequenced input: peripheral blood. The chain combines TRBV4-3 with TRBJ1-3; 7 bases match TRBD1. CDR3 protein: CASSQTTGPGNTIYF. CDR3 DNA sequence: TGCGCCAGCAGCCAAACGACAGGGCCTGGAAACACCATATATTTT.